This TCR beta chain emerged from a study of OX40 agonist ivuxolimab in advanced cancers. Germline CDR1 SGHKS, CDR2 YYEKEE (reference sequence). The CDR3 is 18 residues long. V was clipped by 1 base and J by 2 bases; unmatched bases: 10. Produced via immunoSEQ multiplex PCR; TCRdb's table is partial and in-frame only. This table holds around 70,000 clones, roughly 82% found once. The genes are TRBV5-5 and TRBJ2-2; 8 nucleotides align to TRBD2. The sequence came from an adult with an advanced solid tumor such as melanoma, head and neck, liver or kidney cancer. The starting material was CD4+ or CD8+ T cells sorted from blood, obtained in a trial of the OX40 agonist ivuxolimab. The CDR3 DNA reads as TGTGCCAGCAGCTTGAGGGTAATAGCGGGGAGTAACACCGGGGAGCTGTTTTTT. Its translation is CASSLRVIAGSNTGELFF. The full variable domain, its missing parts supplied by reference TRBV5-5 and TRBJ2-2, is DAGVTQSPTHLIKTRGQQVTLRCSPISGHKSVSWYQQVLGQGPQFIFQYYEKEERGRGNFPDRFSARQFPNYSSELNVNALLLGDSALYLCASSLRVIAGSNTGELFFGEGSRLTVL.